This T cell receptor beta chain is from a study of blood T cell repertoires in COVID-19. About the study: Material from acute and convalescent COVID-19 was sourced from the United States, Italy and Spain. PBMCs, B-cell-depleted T cells, or T cells were the source of the cDNA or gDNA that made up the material.

Per the authors' pipeline: Reference gene primer amplification in the assay estimated nucleated cell counts. Sequencing used immunoSEQ multiplex PCR; TCRdb keeps in-frame clones, though not all of them. V and J calls and clone size are as listed in that table; D and trimming were resolved from the DNA. Of 65,000 to 70,000 clones in the sample, about nine tenths were seen once. The clonotype was recovered from a human donor with active COVID-19. The donor label of this sample is uncertain. The source material was peripheral blood.

The CDR3 loop reads CASSRPGTRDNEQFF. The CDR3 DNA reads as TGCGCCAGCAGCCGGCCCGGGACTCGAGACAATGAGCAGTTCTTC. J is TRBJ2-1 and V is TRBV4-1; possible D gene TRBD2, 6 bases. Germline-derived CDR1 and CDR2 are MGHRA and YSYEKL. With 4 bases removed from V and 5 bases from J, the gap between germline ends came to 15 bases. The CDR3 loop spans 15 amino acids.